This TCR beta chain was recorded in a study of T cell responses to AZD1222 COVID-19 vaccine. V was cut by 6 bases and J by 4 bases, with 22 bases left in between. The CDR3 sequence is 17 residues long. Germline V lookup: CDR1 MDHEN, CDR2 SYDVKM. This clone was detected only a few times. The antigen is unknown. Points from the study as a whole: Vaccine-related CD4 TCRs covered spike, predominating at 160-218 and 743-854. Donors were mostly white British, more females; clonal diversity possibly underestimated.

Some clones are missing from TCRdb's copy, which holds only in-frame ones; the method was immunoSEQ multiplex PCR. The table has around 140,000 clones, approximately 85% seen once. The specimen was peripheral blood, collected on day 0 of AZD1222 vaccination. The receptor comes from an adult in good health. This chain links TRBV28 with TRBJ1-5; maybe TRBD1 (5 bases). CDR3 region: CASSLGAGGMENQPQHF. The DNA for the CDR3 is TGTGCCAGCAGCTTAGGGGCCGGGGGTATGGAGAATCAGCCCCAGCATTTT.